This T cell receptor (beta chain) was sequenced for a study of beta chain features in type 1 diabetes. On the study more broadly: Patients did not differ from healthy donors in age, gender or cell yield.

Study-level results: Any HLA effect on TCRB rearrangement was left unresolved by small sub-analyses. Fewer junction insertions and more nucleotide deletions appeared in type 1 diabetes patients.

From germline, CDR1 is SGHTA and CDR2 FQGNSA. After removal of 2 bases from V and 6 bases from J, the junction contained 4 bases not matched to a gene. The CDR3 totals 14 residues. The isolated RNA, all of it, was reverse transcribed, so expressed TCRB transcripts were what got sequenced. There were 3.4 million or so reads on average in the naive, central memory and regulatory T cell samples. The protocol was immunoSEQ multiplex PCR, while the TCRdb copy is restricted to in-frame clones and leaves out a portion. The table lists roughly 150,000 clones, less than 9.5% of them singletons. This clone has only a few counts. Its antigen is unknown.

The chain links TRBV7-2 to TRBJ2-7; 10 nucleotides match TRBD1. Sequenced: central memory CD4+ T cells from blood. The receptor's source is a woman younger than 30 in good health. The chain's CDR3 is CASSLRDRGTEQYF. CDR3 nucleotide sequence: TGTGCCAGCAGCTTACGGGACAGGGGAACCGAGCAGTACTTC.